This is a list of T cell receptor beta chains from one sample in a study of PD-L1 blockade in urothelial cancer. The method was immunoSEQ multiplex PCR; TCRdb's version includes in-frame clones alone and lacks a portion of them. Of 48,000 or so clones listed, 80% to 90% are singletons. Material: PBMCs, obtained around atezolizumab (anti-PD-L1) treatment. The receptors were gathered from a man aged 65 to 79 with urothelial cancer. The CDR3 runs from the conserved cysteine through the conserved F or W. The D gene is left open where the match is weak.

D: TRBD2
J: TRBJ2-3
V: TRBV2
DNA: TGTGCCAGCAGTGAAGGTCTCAGTAGCGGGAGCACAGATACGCAGTATTTT
CDR3: CASSEGLSSGSTDTQYF

D: .
J: TRBJ2-3
V: TRBV2
DNA: TGTGCCAGCAGTGAGTACACAGATACGCAGTATTTT
CDR3: CASSEYTDTQYF

D: TRBD1
J: TRBJ1-3
V: TRBV10-2
DNA: TGCGCCAGCAGTACAGGGGACGGAAACACCATATATTTT
CDR3: CASSTGDGNTIYF

D: .
J: TRBJ1-3
V: TRBV28
DNA: TGTGCCAGCAGTATGCTAAAGAAAAACACCATATATTTT
CDR3: CASSMLKKNTIYF

D: .
J: TRBJ2-2
V: TRBV7-2
DNA: TGTGCCAGCAGCCGTGACAGTACCGTGAACACCGGGGAGCTGTTTTTT
CDR3: CASSRDSTVNTGELFF

D: .
J: TRBJ2-7
V: TRBV5-1
DNA: TGCGCCAGCAGCTTCCTAAAGGGGCGATACTACGAGCAGTACTTC
CDR3: CASSFLKGRYYEQYF

D: .
J: TRBJ1-5
V: TRBV28
DNA: TGTGCCAGCAGACAAGCTCGGGAACAGTCTAATCAGCCCCAGCATTTT
CDR3: CASRQAREQSNQPQHF

D: .
J: TRBJ1-5
V: TRBV7-3
DNA: TGTGCCAGCAGCGCCCGTGCGGGGGCGGATCAGCCCCAGCATTTT
CDR3: CASSARAGADQPQHF

D: TRBD1
J: TRBJ2-3
V: TRBV25-1
DNA: TGTGCCAGCAGTGAGCCGACAGGGTTGACAGATACGCAGTATTTT
CDR3: CASSEPTGLTDTQYF

D: .
J: TRBJ2-3
V: TRBV30
DNA: TGTGCCTGGAGTGTACCCCCGGCAGGGAAGGATACGCAGTATTTT
CDR3: CAWSVPPAGKDTQYF